Listed below are T cell receptor beta chains from one sample, sequenced in a study of blood T cell repertoires in COVID-19. TCRdb keeps only in-frame clones here, not all; method: immunoSEQ multiplex PCR. The sample lists more than 300,000 clones, around 89% occurring once. The sequenced sample consisted of peripheral blood. The receptors here all came from a man aged 18 to 29 who had recovered from COVID-19. CDR3s include the opening cysteine and the closing phenylalanine or tryptophan. A D gene is named only where the DNA matches it firmly. Only some rows state a clone size, as once, few, many or a class for expanded clones.

DNA	CDR3	size	V	D	J
TGCGCCAGCAGCCGGTACCGGGACAGCGGGCCTGGGGATGAGCAGTTCTTC	CASSRYRDSGPGDEQFF	NA	TRBV4-3	NA	TRBJ2-1
TGCGCCAGCAGCCATCATCTGCGTGCAACTAATGAAAAACTGTTTTTT	CASSHHLRATNEKLFF	NA	TRBV5-1	NA	TRBJ1-4
TGTGCCAGCTCAGGACTAGCGGGAGGCGAGCAGTACTTC	CASSGLAGGEQYF	few	TRBV18	TRBD2	TRBJ2-7
TGTGCCAGCAGCCGACAGTCCGGAACTAATGAAAAACTGTTTTTT	CASSRQSGTNEKLFF	NA	TRBV7-9	NA	TRBJ1-4
TGTGCCAGCTCACCAATCCGACTAGCGGGGGGGAATGATACGCAGTATTTT	CASSPIRLAGGNDTQYF	NA	TRBV18	TRBD2	TRBJ2-3
TGTGCCAGCACCCCCCGTGCGGGATACGAGCAGTACTTC	CASTPRAGYEQYF	NA	TRBV12-3/TRBV12-4	NA	TRBJ2-7
TGTGCCAGCAGTCTGGAGTTAGCCGGCGAGCAGTACTTC	CASSLELAGEQYF	once	TRBV27	NA	TRBJ2-7
TGTGCCAGCAGTTTATGGGCAGGCTCGGGGGAGCTGTTTTTT	CASSLWAGSGELFF	NA	TRBV27	NA	TRBJ2-2
TGCGCCAGCAGTCAAGCCGGCAGGGGTCAAGGCTACGAGCAGTACTTC	CASSQAGRGQGYEQYF	NA	TRBV5-1	NA	TRBJ2-7
TGTGCCAGCAGCCCTGGGACAGGGGGTTATGGCTACACCTTC	CASSPGTGGYGYTF	NA	TRBV7-8	TRBD1	TRBJ1-2
TGCGCCAGCAGCTTGTTCAGTCGGGAGGGCACAGATACGCAGTATTTT	CASSLFSREGTDTQYF	NA	TRBV5-1	TRBD2	TRBJ2-3
TGCGCCAGCAGTCCAAGATGGCGAGGTGGCACTGAAGCTTTCTTT	CASSPRWRGGTEAFF	few	TRBV4-1	NA	TRBJ1-1
TGTGCCATCAGTGGCGGACAGCCGTTGGGGACGCAGTATTTT	CAISGGQPLGTQYF	NA	TRBV10-3	NA	TRBJ2-3
TGTGCCAGCAAGGGAGGGCCGGGTGAGCAGTTCTTC	CASKGGPGEQFF	NA	TRBV25-1	TRBD2	TRBJ2-1
TGTGCCAGCAGCTTAGGAGGGGGCGGTCAGCCCCAGCATTTT	CASSLGGGGQPQHF	few	TRBV7-9	TRBD1	TRBJ1-5
TGTGCCAGCAGTTACTCAGTGACAGCTGGAAACACCATATATTTT	CASSYSVTAGNTIYF	NA	TRBV6-6	NA	TRBJ1-3
TGTGCCAGCGTGACAGGGGTCTACAATGAGCAGTTCTTC	CASVTGVYNEQFF	NA	TRBV7-9	TRBD1	TRBJ2-1
TGCGCCAGCAGCCAAATGACAGGGGCTCACTATGGCTACACCTTC	CASSQMTGAHYGYTF	NA	TRBV5-1	TRBD1	TRBJ1-2
TGTGCCAGCAGATTACAGGGGCACTATAATTCACCCCTCCACTTT	CASRLQGHYNSPLHF	NA	TRBV6-5	TRBD1	TRBJ1-6
TGTGCCAGCAGCCCCGATGGGCCCCGTTCACCCCTCCACTTT	CASSPDGPRSPLHF	NA	TRBV13	NA	TRBJ1-6
TGTGCCAGCAGCGTAGACTGGACAGCGAACACTGAAGCTTTCTTT	CASSVDWTANTEAFF	NA	TRBV9	NA	TRBJ1-1
TGCGCCAGCAGTGACCTCGTGGTTCAGGGGGCCTATGGCTACACCTTC	CASSDLVVQGAYGYTF	NA	TRBV10-1	TRBD1	TRBJ1-2
TGTGCCAGCAGTGAAGCGCGGGTGTTCGACAATGAGCAGTTCTTC	CASSEARVFDNEQFF	NA	TRBV2	NA	TRBJ2-1
TGTGCCAGCAGCTTAGACACATTTAATGAGCAGTTCTTC	CASSLDTFNEQFF	NA	TRBV7-8	NA	TRBJ2-1
TGCGCCAGCAGCTTAAGTCCCTTCGGGGACTATGGCTACACCTTC	CASSLSPFGDYGYTF	NA	TRBV5-1	NA	TRBJ1-2
TGCGCCAGCAGTCTCCGGGACAGGTTCTATGGCTACACCTTC	CASSLRDRFYGYTF	NA	TRBV10-2	TRBD1	TRBJ1-2
TGTGCCCGTCGGACTAGCTCACATGAGCAGTTCTTC	CARRTSSHEQFF	NA	TRBV2	TRBD2	TRBJ2-1
TGTGCCAGCTCACCACCGGAACTAGGGACAGCGTCAGGCTACACCTTC	CASSPPELGTASGYTF	few	TRBV18	TRBD1	TRBJ1-2
TGCGCCAGCAGCCAAGAACGGGGTATGTCCACTGAAGCTTTCTTT	CASSQERGMSTEAFF	NA	TRBV4-1	NA	TRBJ1-1
TGTGCCAGCAGCCCATCGACTAGTTCTCGGTTCTTC	CASSPSTSSRFF	NA	TRBV11-2	NA	TRBJ2-1
TGTGCCAGCGGGGTTGGGACTAGCGGAAACAATGAGCAGTTCTTC	CASGVGTSGNNEQFF	NA	TRBV2	TRBD2	TRBJ2-1
TGTGCCTGGAGTGTTGGACAGTCCTCCTACGAGCAGTACTTC	CAWSVGQSSYEQYF	few	TRBV30	NA	TRBJ2-7
TGTGCCAGCAGCTTAGCGCCTAGCGGGGGCTACGAGCAGTACTTC	CASSLAPSGGYEQYF	NA	TRBV7-2	TRBD2	TRBJ2-7
TGTGCCAGCAATTACCGATTGCAGGGTTATGGAACCTACGAGCAGTACTTC	CASNYRLQGYGTYEQYF	NA	TRBV6-2/TRBV6-3	NA	TRBJ2-7
TGTGCCAGCAGTTCGCCGTTACGAGACTTTGGCTACACCTTC	CASSSPLRDFGYTF	NA	TRBV6-5	NA	TRBJ1-2
TGCGCCAGCAGCCCATCTAGCGGGGCCTACGAGCAGTACTTC	CASSPSSGAYEQYF	NA	TRBV5-1	TRBD2	TRBJ2-7
TGTGCCAGCATTACGGACAGGGGCTCCTACAATGAGCAGTTCTTC	CASITDRGSYNEQFF	NA	TRBV6-5	TRBD1	TRBJ2-1
TGTGCCAGCAGTGAAACTCCAGGGAACAATCAGCCCCAGCATTTT	CASSETPGNNQPQHF	NA	TRBV6-1	NA	TRBJ1-5
TGTGCCAGCAGCCTCATAACGGCAGGGAAATACCACGCCTATGGCTACACCTTC	CASSLITAGKYHAYGYTF	NA	TRBV4-2	NA	TRBJ1-2
TGCGCCAGCAGCCAAACAGGGGGCCAAGAGACCCAGTACTTC	CASSQTGGQETQYF	NA	TRBV4-1	TRBD1	TRBJ2-5
TGTGCCAGCAGTCTTAGAGGACGGGGAAACACTGAAGCTTTCTTT	CASSLRGRGNTEAFF	NA	TRBV28	NA	TRBJ1-1
TGTGCCAGCCGGGACAGGACATCCGAGCAGTACTTC	CASRDRTSEQYF	NA	TRBV6-5	TRBD1	TRBJ2-7
TGCAGCGTCGCGGACTCGAAAAGAGATACGCAGTATTTT	CSVADSKRDTQYF	NA	TRBV29-1	NA	TRBJ2-3
TGTGCCAGCAGCCAAGGTCTAGCGGGGGAGGTAGATACGCAGTATTTT	CASSQGLAGEVDTQYF	NA	TRBV4-2	TRBD2	TRBJ2-3
TGCGCCAGCAGCTGGACAGGGGCCTTCAATCAGCCCCAGCATTTT	CASSWTGAFNQPQHF	NA	TRBV5-1	TRBD1	TRBJ1-5